This T cell receptor (beta chain) was identified during a study of shared clonotypes between healthy human individuals. In the study overall: There were three CD4 naive, three CD4 memory, two CD8 naive and one CD8 memory plates per donor.

Details on this clone: The target antigen is unknown.

Study results and limitations: Clonotypes shared by all four donors outscored non-shared clonotypes in generation probability. A small donor pool kept down the genetic and exposure-history diversity that was represented.

Clones were read by immunoSEQ multiplex PCR, and TCRdb kept only the in-frame ones, dropping some. Of 1,400,000 or so clones listed, around 98.5% are singletons. V was pared by 5 bases and J by 4 bases, with 8 bases of the junction left unmatched. The CDR3 extends over 15 amino acids. In germline, CDR1 is LGHNA, CDR2 YNFKEQ. Sequenced: naive CD4+ T cells sorted from blood. The subset here: CD45RA+ positively selected. The receptor comes from a man in his thirties or forties in good health. The J gene is TRBJ2-3, the V gene TRBV4-2; TRBD1 aligns across 8 bases. CDR3 in DNA: TGTGCCAGCAGCAAGGGACAGGCTGAAGCAGATACGCAGTATTTT. Its protein product is CASSKGQAEADTQYF.